The clone carrying this TCR beta chain was seen more than once but under ten times. Its specificity is not known. The V gene's germline CDR1 is MDHEN and CDR2 SYDVKM. The CDR3 is 15 amino acids. Trimming at V came to 6 bases and at J to 2 bases, leaving 10 bases not matched to a gene. These data are taken from a study of blood T cells in healthy people across ages. The study, taken as a whole, reports: Older age went with lower TCR beta diversity per million T cells, in a roughly linear way. A strong correlation was seen between TCR beta diversity and naive T cell percentage.

Donor samples were obtained from healthy Caucasian individuals from Russia, aged roughly 6 to 90. The authors ran a second PCR of roughly 6 to 12 cycles using a sample-barcoded 5' primer and a J-beta primer mix. Every single cDNA molecule received a tag from a template-switch adaptor with 12 random nucleotides. TCRdb re-called the 5' RACE reads through MiXCR, storing one row per CDR3 protein. Of approximately 730,000 distinct CDR3 sequences listed, roughly 41% are singletons. The clonotype was recovered from a woman in her sixties or seventies in good health. V is TRBV28 and J is TRBJ2-7, with 7 positions matching TRBD2. The material sequenced was blood. Here the CDR3 reads CASSPDWSGAYEQYF. The CDR3 DNA reads as TGTGCCAGCAGCCCCGACTGGAGCGGGGCCTACGAGCAGTACTTC.